The subject of this entry is one TCR beta chain. Which antigen it targets is not known. Base qualities are not at hand, and no much larger clone is one base apart. Reading the germline V gene gives CDR1 MNHEY and CDR2 SVGAGI. Deletion took 2 bases off V and 4 bases off J, with a span of 17 bases between the germline ends. The CDR3 spans 16 residues, from the cysteine through the phenylalanine. The kept DNA is CDR3 alone, 48 bases in frame from the first base. The trial excluded patients who had a history of autoimmune disease or were on systemic immunosuppression. Peripheral blood for TCR sequencing was drawn from every dose cohort at baseline, at cycle 4 day 1 and at cycle 7 day 1. Samples were obtained from an open-label, multicenter, first-in-human phase I dose-escalation trial of ivuxolimab. Adults with locally advanced or metastatic melanoma, renal cell carcinoma, hepatocellular carcinoma or head and neck squamous cell carcinoma were enrolled in the trial. Before TCR sequencing, CD4+ and CD8+ T cells were separately sorted from peripheral blood.

This entry belongs to a study of OX40 agonist ivuxolimab in advanced cancers. Context from the whole study: Ivuxolimab was an agonistic, fully human IgG2 monoclonal antibody directed against OX40 (CD134), a costimulatory receptor. Intravenous ivuxolimab was administered to patients every 2 weeks at six dose levels: 0.01, 0.1, 0.3, 1.5, 3 and 10 mg/kg. Of the roughly 50 dose-escalation patients, hepatocellular carcinoma was present in about 19, melanoma in some 15, renal cell carcinoma in 9 and head and neck cancer in 9. In the dose-escalation cohort, 75% to 85% of patients were male, and the mean age was approximately 60 years with a range of roughly 20 to 79. Prior anti-PD-1, anti-PD-L1 or anti-CTLA-4 therapy was permitted, and checkpoint inhibitors had been received by less than 45% of dose-escalation patients. Partial responses occurred in three dose-escalation patients: two with cutaneous melanoma and one with hepatocellular carcinoma. Peripheral TCRbeta sequencing was intended to test whether TCR sequence diversity was altered and clonal T-cell expansion was caused by ivuxolimab. The paper covers the monotherapy dose-escalation part of the phase I ivuxolimab trial, which included N = 52 patients.

Study-wide findings and limitations: The antigen specificity of the clonally expanded peripheral T cells was not determined. At doses of 0.1 to 3.0 mg/kg, clonal expansion of both CD4+ and CD8+ blood T cells was observed from baseline to week 6. After ivuxolimab, CD8+ T cells had more expanded clones than CD4+ T cells on average. Partial responders in the 0.1-3.0 mg/kg groups had among the lowest normalized peripheral clonal expansion, especially among CD8+ T cells. Low levels of normalized T-cell clonal expansion were also seen in some patients who did not respond.

Genomic DNA was isolated from the sorted cells so that the TCRbeta CDR3 region could be sequenced. TCRbeta CDR3 regions were sequenced using the immunoSEQ Assay. Held by TCRdb, this immuneACCESS table contains in-frame sequences only and omits some clones. Under half of the omission traces to an unresolved V gene where checked; the cause of the rest is unknown. Across this sample there are some 65,000 clones, with 85% seen only once. Approximately 4% of the sample lies in the top ten. The TCR was taken from an adult with an advanced solid tumor such as melanoma, head and neck, liver or kidney cancer. This material consisted of CD4+ or CD8+ T cells sorted from blood, taken in a trial of the OX40 agonist ivuxolimab. The rearrangement joined TRBV6-5 to TRBJ1-1; the D gene cannot be resolved reliably. The CDR3 protein is CASSYRPGPLGTEAFF. The sequenced DNA: TGTGCCAGCAGTTACCGTCCCGGACCATTGGGCACTGAAGCTTTCTTT.